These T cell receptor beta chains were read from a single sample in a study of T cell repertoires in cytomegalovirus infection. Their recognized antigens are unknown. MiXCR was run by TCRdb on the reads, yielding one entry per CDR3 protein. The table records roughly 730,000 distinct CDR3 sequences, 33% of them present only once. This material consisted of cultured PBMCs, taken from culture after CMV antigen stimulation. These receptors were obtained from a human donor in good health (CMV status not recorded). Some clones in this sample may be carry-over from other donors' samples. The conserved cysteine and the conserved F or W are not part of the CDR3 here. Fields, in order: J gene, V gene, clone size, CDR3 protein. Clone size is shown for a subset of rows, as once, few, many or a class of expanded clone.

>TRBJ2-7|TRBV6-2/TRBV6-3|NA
ASSPDRTHYEQY
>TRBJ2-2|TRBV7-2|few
ASSLVGTSTIPRAGGELF
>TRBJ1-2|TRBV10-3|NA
AISESIFYGYT
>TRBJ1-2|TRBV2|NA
ASSGPPGSFYGYT
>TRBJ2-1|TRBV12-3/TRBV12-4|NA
ASSPGLTKHDEQF
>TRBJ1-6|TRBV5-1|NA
ASSARDLNSPLH
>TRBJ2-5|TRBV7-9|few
ASSSGTSGALGPQY
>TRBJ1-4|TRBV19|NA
ASSIRQEPNEKLF
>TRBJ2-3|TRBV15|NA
ATSRVRGILTDTQY
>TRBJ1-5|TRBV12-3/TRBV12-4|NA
ASSLRGASNQSQH
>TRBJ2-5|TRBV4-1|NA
ASSQVLASGEFQETQY
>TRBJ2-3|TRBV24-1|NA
ATSETGTSGRDTQY
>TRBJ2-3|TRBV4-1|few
ASSLRGNTDTQY
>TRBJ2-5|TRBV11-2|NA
ASSLEGRWETQY
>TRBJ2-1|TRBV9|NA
ASSVGPPTTSGYNEQF
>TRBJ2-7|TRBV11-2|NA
ASSLHSWGGYEQY
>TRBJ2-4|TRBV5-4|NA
ASSSEIAKNIQY
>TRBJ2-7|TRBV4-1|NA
ASSPPLSGRPITKLYEQY
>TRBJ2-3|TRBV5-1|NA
ASMAGGLADTQY
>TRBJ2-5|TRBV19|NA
ASSTGTEETQY
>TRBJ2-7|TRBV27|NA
ASSSPGYHEQY
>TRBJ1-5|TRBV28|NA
ASGLRMRGGDQPQH
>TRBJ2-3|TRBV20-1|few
SAGRLFTDTQY
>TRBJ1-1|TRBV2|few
ASTHDRDTEAF
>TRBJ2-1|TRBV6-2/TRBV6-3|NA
ASSYTDSSYNEQF
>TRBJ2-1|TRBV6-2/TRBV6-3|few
ASLRDYSYNEQF
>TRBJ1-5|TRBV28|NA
ASSSQGANQPQH
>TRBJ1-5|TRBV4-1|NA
ASSQENGRGQPQH
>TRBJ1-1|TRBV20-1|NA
SARAPGEGTEAF
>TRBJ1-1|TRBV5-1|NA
ASSWDRLNTEAF
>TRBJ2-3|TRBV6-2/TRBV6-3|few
ASKSGGDTQY
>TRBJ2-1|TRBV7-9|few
ASSLFRDIDNEQF
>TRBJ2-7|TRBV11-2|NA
ASSLGGPIGEQY
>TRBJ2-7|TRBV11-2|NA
ASSLRALAGGHPY
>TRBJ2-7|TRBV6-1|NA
ASRANSGRIYEQY
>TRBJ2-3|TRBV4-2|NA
ASSPQLGSSTDTQY
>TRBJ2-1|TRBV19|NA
ATGGSYEQF
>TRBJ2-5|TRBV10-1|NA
ASSDGPQETQY
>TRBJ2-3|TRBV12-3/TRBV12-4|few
ASTIRGISTDTQY
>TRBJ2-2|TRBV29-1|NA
SVPRGTGELF
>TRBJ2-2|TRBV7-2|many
ASSLDGGTGELF
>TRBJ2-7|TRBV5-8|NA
ASSARPGTARTSSYEQY
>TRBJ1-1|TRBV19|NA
ASTLRGTMNTEAF
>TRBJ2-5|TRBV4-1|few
ASSHRWASGTETQY
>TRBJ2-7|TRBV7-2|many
ASSPSSTGTEEQY
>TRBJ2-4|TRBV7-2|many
ASSLGGGGHIQY
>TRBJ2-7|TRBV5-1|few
ASSLAESYEQY
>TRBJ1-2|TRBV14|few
ASSHDSFYGYT
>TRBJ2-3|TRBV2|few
ASSYVAVGGDTQY
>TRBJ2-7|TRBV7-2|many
ASSVRDGYEQY
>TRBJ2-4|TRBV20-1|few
SARAWTVQERAKNIQY
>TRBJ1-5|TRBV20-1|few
SARDYYSNQPQH
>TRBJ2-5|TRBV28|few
ASSWGALGEETQY
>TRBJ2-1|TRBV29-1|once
SVPTPGQF
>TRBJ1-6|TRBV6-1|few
ASSAGISGPSSPLH
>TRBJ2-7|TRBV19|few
ASSPRLAGVDEQY
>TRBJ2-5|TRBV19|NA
ASSMSGLRAQY
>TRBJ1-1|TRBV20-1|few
SAQGGIVTEAF